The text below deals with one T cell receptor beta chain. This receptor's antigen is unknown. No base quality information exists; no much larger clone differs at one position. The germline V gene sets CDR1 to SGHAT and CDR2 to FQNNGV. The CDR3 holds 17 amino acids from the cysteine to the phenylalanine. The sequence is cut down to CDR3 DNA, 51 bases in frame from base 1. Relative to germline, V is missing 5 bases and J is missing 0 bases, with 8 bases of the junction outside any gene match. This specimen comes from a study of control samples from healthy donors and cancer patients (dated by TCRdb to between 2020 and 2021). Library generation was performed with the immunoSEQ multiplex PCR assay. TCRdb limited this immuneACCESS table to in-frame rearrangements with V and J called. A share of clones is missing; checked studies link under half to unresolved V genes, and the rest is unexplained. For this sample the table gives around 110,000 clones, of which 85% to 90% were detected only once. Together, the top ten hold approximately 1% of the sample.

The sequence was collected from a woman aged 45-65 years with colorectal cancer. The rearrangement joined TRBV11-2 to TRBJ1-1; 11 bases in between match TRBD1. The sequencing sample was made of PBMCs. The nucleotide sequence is TGTGCCAGCAGCGCCTGGACAGGGGGCAACATGAACACTGAAGCTTTCTTT. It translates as CASSAWTGGNMNTEAFF.